This T cell receptor beta chain was identified in a study of CD8 T cells in ankylosing spondylitis. Whole-study findings and limits: Disease-linked clones displayed a CD8+ phenotype and appeared relatively rarely in peripheral blood. Both synovial fluid and blood in reactive arthritis had previously been reported to carry some motif variants. For ankylosing spondylitis blood, a TCR beta motif of under 10 highly homologous variants appeared characteristic.

The CDR3 is 14 amino acids. Germline CDR1 reads DFQATT; CDR2 reads SNEGSKA (reference sequence). V was cut by 0 bases and J by 2 bases, with 11 bases left in between. TCR beta libraries were made by quantitative 5'-RACE with molecular barcodes. TCRdb fed the 5' RACE reads into MiXCR, producing one record per CDR3 protein. The profile shows roughly 190,000 distinct CDR3 sequences, 13% of them singletons. About this clonotype itself: The antigen remains unidentified.

The source is a male donor with ankylosing spondylitis or in good health (not recorded which). Sequenced material: blood, either unsorted or a sorted T cell fraction (not recorded which). The chain employs TRBV20-1 and TRBJ2-7; no reliable D call. CDR3: CSARDIAGTYEQYF. The CDR3 DNA sequence: TGCAGTGCTAGAGACATTGCAGGAACCTACGAGCAGTACTTC.